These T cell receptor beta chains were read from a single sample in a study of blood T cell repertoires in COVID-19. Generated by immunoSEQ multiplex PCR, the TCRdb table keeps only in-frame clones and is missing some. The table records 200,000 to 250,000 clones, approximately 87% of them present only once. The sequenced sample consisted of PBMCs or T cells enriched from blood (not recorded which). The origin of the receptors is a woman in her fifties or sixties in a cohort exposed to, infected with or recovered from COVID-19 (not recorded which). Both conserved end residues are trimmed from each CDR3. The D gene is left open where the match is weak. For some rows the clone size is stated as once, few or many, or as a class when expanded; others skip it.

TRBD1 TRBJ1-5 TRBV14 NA ATIGQGRNQPQH
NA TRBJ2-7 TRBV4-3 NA ASSQGGAIPQGYEQY
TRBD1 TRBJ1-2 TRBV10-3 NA AISQGADYGYT
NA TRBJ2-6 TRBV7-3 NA ASSPPGVSGANVLT
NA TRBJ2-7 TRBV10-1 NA ASPSRRSSYEQY
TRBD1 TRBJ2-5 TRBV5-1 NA ASSDSRGPGETQY
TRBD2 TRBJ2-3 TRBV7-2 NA ASSLQAGGPSTDTQY
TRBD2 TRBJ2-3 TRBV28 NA ASRPTSGATDTQY
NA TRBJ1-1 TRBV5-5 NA ASNPDRIGTEAF
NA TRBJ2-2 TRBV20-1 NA SASRGTGELF
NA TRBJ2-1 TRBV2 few ASKAQGGGNEQF
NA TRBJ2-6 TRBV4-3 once ASSPRRSSGANVLT
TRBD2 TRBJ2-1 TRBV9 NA ASSVWASGASYNEQF
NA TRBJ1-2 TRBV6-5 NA ASMDSRGGYGYT
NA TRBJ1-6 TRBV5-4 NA ASSLDQGRHSPLH
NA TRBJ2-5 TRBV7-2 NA ASSHPGPQETQY